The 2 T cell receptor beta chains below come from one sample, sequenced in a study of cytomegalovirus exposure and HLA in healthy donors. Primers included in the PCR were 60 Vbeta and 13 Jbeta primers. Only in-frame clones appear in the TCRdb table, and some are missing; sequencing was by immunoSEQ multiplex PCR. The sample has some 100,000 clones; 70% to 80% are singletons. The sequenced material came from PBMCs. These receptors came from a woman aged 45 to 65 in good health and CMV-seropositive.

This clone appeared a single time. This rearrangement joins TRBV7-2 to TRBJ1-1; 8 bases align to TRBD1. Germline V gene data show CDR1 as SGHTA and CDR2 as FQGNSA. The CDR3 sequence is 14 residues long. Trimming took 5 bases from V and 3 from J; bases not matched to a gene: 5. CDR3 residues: CASSMDRDDTEAFF. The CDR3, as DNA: TGTGCCAGCAGCATGGACAGGGACGACACTGAAGCTTTCTTT. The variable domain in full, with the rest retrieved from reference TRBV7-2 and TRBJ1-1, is GAGVSQSPSNKVTEKGKDVELRCDPISGHTALYWYRQSLGQGLEFLIYFQGNSAPDKSGLPSDRFSAERTGGSVSTLTIQRTQQEDSAVYLCASSMDRDDTEAFFGQGTRLTVV.

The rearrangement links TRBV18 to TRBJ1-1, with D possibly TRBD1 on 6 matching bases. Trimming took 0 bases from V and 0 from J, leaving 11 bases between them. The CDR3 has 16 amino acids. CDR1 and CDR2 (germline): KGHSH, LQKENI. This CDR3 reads CASSPPGDTMNTEAFF. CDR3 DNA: TGTGCCAGCTCACCACCAGGGGACACCATGAACACTGAAGCTTTCTTT.